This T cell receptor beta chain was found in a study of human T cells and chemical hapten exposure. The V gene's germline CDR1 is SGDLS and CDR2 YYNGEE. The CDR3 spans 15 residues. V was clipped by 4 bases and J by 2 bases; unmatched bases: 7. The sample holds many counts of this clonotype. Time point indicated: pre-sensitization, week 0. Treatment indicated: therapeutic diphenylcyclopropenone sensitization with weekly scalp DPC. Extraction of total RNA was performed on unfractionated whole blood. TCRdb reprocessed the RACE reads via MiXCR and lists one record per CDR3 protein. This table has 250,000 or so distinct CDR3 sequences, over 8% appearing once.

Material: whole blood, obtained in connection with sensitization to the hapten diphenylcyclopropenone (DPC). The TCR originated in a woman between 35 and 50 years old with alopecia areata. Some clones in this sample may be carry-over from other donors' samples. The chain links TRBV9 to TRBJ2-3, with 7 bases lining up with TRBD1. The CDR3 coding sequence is TGTGCCAGCAGCCCCACAGGGGATCCCACAGATACGCAGTATTTT. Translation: CASSPTGDPTDTQYF.